The T cell receptor (beta chain) under discussion was sequenced for a study of a mutant IDH1 vaccine in newly diagnosed glioma. The CDR3 has 15 residues. Deletions cut 4 bases from V and 2 bases from J, with 13 bases between. The V gene's germline CDR1 is SGHTS and CDR2 YDEGEE. Profiling relied on immunoSEQ multiplex PCR, and the TCRdb table lists in-frame clones only, not all of them. The sample yields around 30,000 clones, approximately 78% seen once. With respect to this clone: The antigen is not known.

Time point described: week 35, safety follow-up. Topical imiquimod was applied with each vaccine dose, which held 300 ug of mutant IDH1 20-mer peptide. The sample in question was PBMCs, obtained from a glioma patient whose treatment included an IDH1 peptide vaccine. The sequence was obtained from a woman between 18 and 29 years old with glioma. This rearrangement joins TRBV5-8 to TRBJ1-5, with D unresolved. The CDR3 here is CASSPLSLGNQPQHF. The CDR3 DNA sequence: TGTGCCAGCAGCCCTCTTTCATTAGGCAATCAGCCCCAGCATTTT.